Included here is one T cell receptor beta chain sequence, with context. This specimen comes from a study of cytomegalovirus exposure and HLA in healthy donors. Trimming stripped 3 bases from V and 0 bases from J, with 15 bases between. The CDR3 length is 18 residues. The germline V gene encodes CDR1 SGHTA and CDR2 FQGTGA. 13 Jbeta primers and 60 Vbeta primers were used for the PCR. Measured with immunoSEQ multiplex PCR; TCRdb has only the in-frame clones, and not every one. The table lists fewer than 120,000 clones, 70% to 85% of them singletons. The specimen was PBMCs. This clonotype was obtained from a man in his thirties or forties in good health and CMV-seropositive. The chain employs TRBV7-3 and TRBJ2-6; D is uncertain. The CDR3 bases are TGTGCCAGCAGCTTGGATGGGTCCGCAGGCTCTGGGGCCAACGTCCTGACTTTC. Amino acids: CASSLDGSAGSGANVLTF.